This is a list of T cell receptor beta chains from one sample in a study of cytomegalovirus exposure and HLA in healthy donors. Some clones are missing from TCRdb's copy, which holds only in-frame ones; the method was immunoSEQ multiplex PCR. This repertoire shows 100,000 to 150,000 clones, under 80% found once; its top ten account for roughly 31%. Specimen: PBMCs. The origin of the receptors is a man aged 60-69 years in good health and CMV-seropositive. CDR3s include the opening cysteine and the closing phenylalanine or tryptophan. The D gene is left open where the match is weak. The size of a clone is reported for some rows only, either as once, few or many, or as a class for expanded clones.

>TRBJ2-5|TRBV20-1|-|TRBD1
CSMGQQETQYF
TGCAGTATGGGACAGCAAGAGACCCAGTACTTC
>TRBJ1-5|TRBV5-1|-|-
CASSLSGQPQHF
TGCGCCAGCAGCTTGTCAGGGCAGCCCCAGCATTTT
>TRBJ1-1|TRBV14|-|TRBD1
CASSQTQGAEAFF
TGTGCCAGCAGCCAAACTCAGGGGGCGGAAGCTTTCTTT
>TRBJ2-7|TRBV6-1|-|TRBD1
CASSEYGTGSPPAYEQYF
TGTGCCAGCAGTGAATATGGGACAGGGTCCCCTCCGGCCTACGAGCAGTACTTC
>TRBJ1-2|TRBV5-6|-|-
CASSYRRVLNYGYTF
TGTGCCAGCAGCTACCGGAGGGTGTTGAACTATGGCTACACCTTC
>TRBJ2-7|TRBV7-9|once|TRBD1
CASSSPGQGFYEQYF
TGTGCCAGCAGCTCGCCGGGACAGGGTTTCTACGAGCAGTACTTC
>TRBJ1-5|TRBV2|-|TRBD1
CAVQGAGQPQHF
TGTGCCGTCCAGGGGGCAGGGCAGCCCCAGCATTTT
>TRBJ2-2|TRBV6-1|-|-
CASKEGGLITGELFF
TGTGCCAGCAAAGAGGGTGGGTTAATTACCGGGGAGCTGTTTTTT
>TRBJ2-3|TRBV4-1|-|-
CASSQEGQGGGDTQYF
TGCGCCAGCAGCCAAGAAGGACAGGGCGGGGGAGATACGCAGTATTTT
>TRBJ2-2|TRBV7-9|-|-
CASSAPGISTGELFF
TGTGCCAGCAGCGCTCCCGGGATATCGACCGGGGAGCTGTTTTTT
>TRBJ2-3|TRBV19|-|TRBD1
CASNRQGITDTQYF
TGTGCCAGTAATAGACAGGGAATCACAGATACGCAGTATTTT
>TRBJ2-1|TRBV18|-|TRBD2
CASSPSQRGNEQFF
TGTGCCAGCTCACCCTCCCAGCGGGGCAATGAGCAGTTCTTC
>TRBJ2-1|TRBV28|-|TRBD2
CASSLWLAGGHLDEQFF
TGTGCCAGCAGTTTATGGCTAGCGGGAGGACATTTGGATGAGCAGTTCTTC
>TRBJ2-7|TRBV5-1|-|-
CASSSGTPYPFYEQYF
TGCGCCAGCAGCTCGGGGACACCCTACCCCTTCTACGAGCAGTACTTC
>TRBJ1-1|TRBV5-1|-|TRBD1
CASSLGQGGTEAFF
TGCGCCAGCAGCTTGGGACAGGGGGGCACTGAAGCTTTCTTT
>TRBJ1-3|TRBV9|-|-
CASSAPRHVVGNTIYF
TGTGCCAGCAGCGCCCCGAGGCACGTAGTCGGAAACACCATATATTTT
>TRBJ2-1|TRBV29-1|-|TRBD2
CSVCQRAGGNEQFF
TGCAGCGTTTGCCAACGAGCGGGAGGCAATGAGCAGTTCTTC
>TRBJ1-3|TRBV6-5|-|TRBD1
CASSYSAGGPDTIYF
TGTGCCAGCAGTTACTCCGCAGGGGGTCCGGACACCATATATTTT
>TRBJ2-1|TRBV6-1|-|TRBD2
CASSDLGGTSVYEQFF
TGTGCCAGCAGTGACTTGGGCGGGACTAGCGTCTATGAGCAGTTCTTC
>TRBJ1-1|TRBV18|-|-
CASSPPQGMTEAFF
TGTGCCAGCTCACCACCTCAGGGGATGACTGAAGCTTTCTTT
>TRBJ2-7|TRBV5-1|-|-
CASSLDGSYEQYF
TGCGCCAGCAGCTTGGACGGGTCCTACGAGCAGTACTTC
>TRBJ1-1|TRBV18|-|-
CASSPDRSNTEAFF
TGTGCCAGCTCCCCGGACAGATCGAACACTGAAGCTTTCTTT
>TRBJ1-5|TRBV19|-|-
CASSIDLREWAGVSQPQHF
TGTGCCAGTAGTATAGATCTTAGAGAGTGGGCAGGGGTTAGTCAGCCCCAGCATTTT
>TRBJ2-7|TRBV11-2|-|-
CASSRGQNYEQYF
TGTGCCAGCAGCAGAGGACAGAACTACGAGCAGTACTTC
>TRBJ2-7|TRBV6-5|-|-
CASSYRGAEQYF
TGTGCCAGCAGTTACCGAGGAGCAGAGCAGTACTTC
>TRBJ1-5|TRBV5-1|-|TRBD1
CASSLPPGQGPTYSNQPQHF
TGCGCCAGCAGCTTGCCCCCGGGACAGGGTCCGACCTATAGCAATCAGCCCCAGCATTTT
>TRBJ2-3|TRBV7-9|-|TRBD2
CSSSNGTSGPYDTQYF
TGTTCCAGCAGCAACGGGACTAGCGGTCCCTACGATACGCAGTATTTT
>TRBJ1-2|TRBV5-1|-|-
CASSLAQGNGYTF
TGCGCCAGCAGCCTGGCCCAGGGGAACGGCTACACCTTC